Each of the 17 T cell receptor beta chains below was sequenced from the same sample in a study of blood T cell repertoires in COVID-19. Here immunoSEQ multiplex PCR was the method, and the copy in TCRdb shows in-frame clones only, minus some. The sample contains 380,000 or so clones, about 90% of which appear only once. Sequenced sample: PBMCs or T cells enriched from blood (not recorded which). Receptors were obtained from a young man who had recovered from COVID-19.

This chain connects TRBV28 to TRBJ1-5; a possible D gene is TRBD1 (5 bases). Germline CDR1 MDHEN, CDR2 SYDVKM. V lost 6 bases, J lost 7 bases, and 13 bases lay in between. The length of the CDR3 is 13 residues. For the CDR3, the DNA is TGTGCCAGCAGAAGACAGTCCCGGCAGCCCCAGCATTTT. Translated: CASRRQSRQPQHF.

This clone appeared a single time. The chain uses TRBV7-2 and TRBJ1-2; 8 nucleotides agree with TRBD1. CDR1 and CDR2 (germline): SGHTA, FQGNSA. Germline trimming cut 5 bases from V and 5 bases from J; bases unmatched to any gene: 10. This CDR3 has 15 amino acids. The CDR3 is CASSPGQGETYGYTF. As DNA, the CDR3 is TGTGCCAGCAGCCCCGGACAGGGTGAGACTTATGGCTACACCTTC.

V is TRBV25-1 and J is TRBJ2-7; D gene unclear. The CDR3 contains 13 residues. Germline V CDR1 and CDR2: MGHDK, SYGVNS. V lost 1 base, J lost 4 bases, and 8 bases lay in between. This CDR3 is CASSESPVYEQYF. In DNA, the CDR3 is TGTGCCAGCAGTGAATCTCCAGTTTACGAGCAGTACTTC.

About this clone: The sample contains more than one DNA sequence encoding this CDR3. The J gene is TRBJ2-7, the V gene TRBV18, with TRBD1 matching over 7 bases. V trimming: 3 bases; J trimming: 1 base; junction bases outside the gene matches: 0. This CDR3 spans 13 amino acids. CDR1 is KGHSH and CDR2 is LQKENI in the germline V gene. The CDR3 bases are TGTGCCAGCTCACCGGGACAGTCCTACGAGCAGTACTTC. This sequence encodes CASSPGQSYEQYF.

This chain connects TRBV6-2 or TRBV6-3 to TRBJ2-2; 10 nucleotides align to TRBD2. This CDR3 is 17 amino acids long. V gave up 0 bases and J gave up 3 bases; unmatched junction bases: 4. Germline V lookup: CDR1 MNHEY, CDR2 SVGEGT. The CDR3 DNA reads as TGTGCCAGCAGTTACTCGAGTGGACTAGCGGACACCGGGGAGCTGTTTTTT. It translates to CASSYSSGLADTGELFF.

The chain recombines TRBV7-8 with TRBJ2-1; TRBD2 agrees at 9 bases. Looked up from germline, CDR1 is SGHVS and CDR2 is FQNEAQ. J was trimmed by 9 bases and V by 2 bases; bases with no gene match: 17. The CDR3 is 18 amino acids. As DNA, the CDR3 is TGTGCCAGCAGCTTAAGAAAGGAGCTGGGACTAGCAATATTTGAGCAGTTCTTC. Translation: CASSLRKELGLAIFEQFF.

The chain carries TRBV5-4 and TRBJ2-7, with 8 bases identical to TRBD2. J lost 3 bases, V lost 0 bases, and 5 bases had no gene match. Germline V CDR1 and CDR2: SGHNT, YYREEE (reference sequence). The CDR3 loop spans 15 amino acids. This chain's CDR3 is CASSLDGGGNYEQYF. The CDR3 coding sequence is TGTGCCAGCAGCTTGGACGGCGGGGGGAACTACGAGCAGTACTTC.

V usage is TRBV29-1 and J usage is TRBJ2-1; 10 nucleotides match TRBD1. This CDR3 is built from 14 residues. The J segment lost 9 bases and the V segment lost 6 bases, leaving 11 bases of the junction unmatched. The V gene's germline CDR1 is SQVTM and CDR2 ANQGSEA. CDR3 DNA sequence: TGCAGCGTCGTCCGGGACAGGGGAGGGTTTGAGCAGTTCTTC. It yields the protein CSVVRDRGGFEQFF.

The chain links TRBV7-9 to TRBJ1-1, with 12 nucleotides matching TRBD1. The CDR3 has 15 residues. Germline CDR1 SEHNR, CDR2 FQNEAQ (reference sequence). V lost 3 bases to trimming and J lost 6 bases; unmatched junction nucleotides: 5. The CDR3 here is CASSFPGQGASEAFF. Written as DNA, the CDR3 is TGTGCCAGCAGCTTCCCGGGACAGGGGGCCTCTGAAGCTTTCTTT.

The rearrangement joins TRBV4-1 to TRBJ1-2; D not resolved. CDR1 is MGHRA and CDR2 is YSYEKL in the germline V gene. Trimming removed 4 bases from V and 7 bases from J, with 13 bases in between. The CDR3 consists of 13 residues. Here the CDR3 DNA reads TGCGCCAGCAGCCCGGCGGGAGTGAGTGGCTACACCTTC. Encoded protein: CASSPAGVSGYTF.

This sequence joins TRBV7-9 and TRBJ2-7, with 10 bases fitting TRBD1. CDR3 length: 14 amino acids. Germline-derived CDR1 and CDR2 are SEHNR and FQNEAQ (reference sequence). V lost 4 bases and J lost 3; bases outside the gene matches: 3. The CDR3 DNA is TGTGCCAGCAGCTCGAGGACAGGGGGCTACGAGCAGTACTTC. This sequence encodes CASSSRTGGYEQYF. The full variable domain, completed using reference TRBV7-9 and TRBJ2-7, is DTGVSQNPRHKITKRGQNVTFRCDPISEHNRLYWYRQTLGQGPEFLTYFQNEAQLEKSRLLSDRFSAERPKGSFSTLEIQRTEQGDSAMYLCASSSRTGGYEQYFGPGTRLTVT.

The chain combines TRBV7-2 with TRBJ1-6, with 8 nucleotides matching TRBD1. Trimming at V came to 3 bases and at J to 8 bases, leaving 6 bases not matched to a gene. Germline assignment: CDR1 SGHTA and CDR2 FQGNSA. This CDR3 region has 15 residues. CDR3 DNA: TGTGCCAGCAGCTTCAGACAGGGGATGGATTCACCCCTCCACTTT. It encodes CASSFRQGMDSPLHF.

The chain couples TRBV12-3 or TRBV12-4 to TRBJ2-3; D possibly corresponds to TRBD2 (5 bases). This CDR3 has 12 amino acids. Trimming took off 5 bases at V and 8 bases at J, with 11 bases between the two ends. CDR3 in amino acids: CASSPDYFTQYF. CDR3 sequence (DNA): TGTGCCAGCAGTCCCGACTATTTTACGCAGTATTTT.

This chain connects TRBV24-1 to TRBJ1-2, with D perhaps TRBD1 (5 bases). The CDR3 spans 14 residues. CDR1 and CDR2 (germline): KGHDR, SFDVKD. Trimming cost V 2 bases and J 4 bases, with 10 bases left between them. The CDR3 DNA reads TGTGCCACCAGTGATTCTCAGACAGTCTATGGCTACACCTTC. It codes for CATSDSQTVYGYTF.

This chain joins TRBV12-5 and TRBJ1-2; the D gene is possibly TRBD1 (6 bases). CDR3 size: 13 residues. Trimming took 4 bases from V and 11 from J, leaving 17 bases between them. Germline V lookup: CDR1 LGHNT, CDR2 FRNRAP. The CDR3 coding sequence is TGTGCTAGTGGTTCTGTTGGGGGGGCACGGTACACCTTC. Its protein is CASGSVGGARYTF.

This chain links TRBV3-1 (or the pseudogene TRBV3-2) with TRBJ1-6; TRBD1 is a possible D gene (6 bases). This CDR3 spans 16 amino acids. Trimming cost V 6 bases and J 11 bases, with 23 bases left between them. Germline-derived CDR1 and CDR2 are LGHDT and YNNKEL (reference sequence). The CDR3 bases are TGTGCCAGCAGGGGCCGGGGGGGGCCCTCCGGGACACCCCTCCACTTT. Its translation: CASRGRGGPSGTPLHF.

The chain is built from TRBV10-1 and TRBJ2-5; D is possibly TRBD1 (6 bases). Trimming cost V 4 bases and J 4 bases, with 16 bases left between them. CDR1 is WNHNN and CDR2 is SYGVQD in the germline V gene (reference sequence). This CDR3 is 15 amino acids long. DNA of the CDR3: TGCGCCAGCAGTGCGCAATCAGGGGTCCGAGAGACCCAGTACTTC. Its translation is CASSAQSGVRETQYF.